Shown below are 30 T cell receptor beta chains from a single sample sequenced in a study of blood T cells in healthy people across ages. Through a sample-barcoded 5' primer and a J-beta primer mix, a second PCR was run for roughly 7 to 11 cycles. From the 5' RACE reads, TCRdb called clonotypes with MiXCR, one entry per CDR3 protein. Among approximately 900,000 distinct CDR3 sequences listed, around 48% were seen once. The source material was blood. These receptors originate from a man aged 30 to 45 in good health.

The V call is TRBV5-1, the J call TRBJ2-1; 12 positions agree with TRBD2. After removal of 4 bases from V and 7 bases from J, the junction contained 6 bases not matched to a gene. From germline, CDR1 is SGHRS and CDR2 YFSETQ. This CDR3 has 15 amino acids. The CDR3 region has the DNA TGCGCCAGCAGCCTAGCGGGGGGGCTAGTGAATGAGCAGTTCTTC. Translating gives CASSLAGGLVNEQFF.

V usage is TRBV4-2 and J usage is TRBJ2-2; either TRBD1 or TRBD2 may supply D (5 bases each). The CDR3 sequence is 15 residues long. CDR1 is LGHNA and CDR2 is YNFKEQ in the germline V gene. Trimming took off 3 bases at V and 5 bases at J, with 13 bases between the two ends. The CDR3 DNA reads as TGTGCCAGCAGCCATCCTGGGACGGCTACCGGGGAGCTGTTTTTT. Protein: CASSHPGTATGELFF.

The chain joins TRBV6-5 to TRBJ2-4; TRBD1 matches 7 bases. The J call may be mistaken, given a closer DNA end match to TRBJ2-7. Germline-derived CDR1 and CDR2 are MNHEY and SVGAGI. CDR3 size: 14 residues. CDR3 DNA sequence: TGTGCCAGCAGTGAGAACGGACAGGACTACGAGCAGTACTTC. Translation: CASSENGQDYEQYF.

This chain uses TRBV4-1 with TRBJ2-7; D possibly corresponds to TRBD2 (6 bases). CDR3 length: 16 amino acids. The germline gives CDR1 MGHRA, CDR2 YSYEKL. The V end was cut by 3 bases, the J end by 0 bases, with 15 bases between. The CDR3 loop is CASSQSTAGRSYEQYF. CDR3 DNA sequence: TGCGCCAGCAGCCAGTCCACAGCGGGTCGCTCCTACGAGCAGTACTTC.

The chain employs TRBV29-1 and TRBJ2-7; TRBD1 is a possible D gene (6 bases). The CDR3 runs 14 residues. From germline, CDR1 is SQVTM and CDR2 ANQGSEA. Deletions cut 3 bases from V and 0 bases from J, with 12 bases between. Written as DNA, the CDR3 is TGCAGCGTTGATTTGGACAGACTCTCCTACGAGCAGTACTTC. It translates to CSVDLDRLSYEQYF.

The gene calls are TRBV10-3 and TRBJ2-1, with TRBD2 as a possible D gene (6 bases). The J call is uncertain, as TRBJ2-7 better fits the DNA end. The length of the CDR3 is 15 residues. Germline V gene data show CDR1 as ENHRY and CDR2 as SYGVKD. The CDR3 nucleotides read TGTGCCATCCGATCCGCGGGGTCCTCCTACAATGAGCAGTACTTC. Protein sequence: CAIRSAGSSYNEQYF.

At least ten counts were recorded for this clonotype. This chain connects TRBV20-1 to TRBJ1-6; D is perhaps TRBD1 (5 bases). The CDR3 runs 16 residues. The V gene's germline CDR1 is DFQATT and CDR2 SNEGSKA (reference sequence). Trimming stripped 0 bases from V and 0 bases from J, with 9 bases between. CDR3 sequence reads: CSARDRRGSYNSPLHF. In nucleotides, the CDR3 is TGCAGTGCTAGAGATCGGAGGGGCTCCTATAATTCACCCCTCCACTTT.

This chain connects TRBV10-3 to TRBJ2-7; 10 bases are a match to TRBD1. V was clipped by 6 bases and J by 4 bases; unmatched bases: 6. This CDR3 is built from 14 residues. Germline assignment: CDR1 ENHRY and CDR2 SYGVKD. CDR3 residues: CAIRKTGGEYEQYF. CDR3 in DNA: TGTGCCATCAGGAAGACAGGGGGCGAATACGAGCAGTACTTC.

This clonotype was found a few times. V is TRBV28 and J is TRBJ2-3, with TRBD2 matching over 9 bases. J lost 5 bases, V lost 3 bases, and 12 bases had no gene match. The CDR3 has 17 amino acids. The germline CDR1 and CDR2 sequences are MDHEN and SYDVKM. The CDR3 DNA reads TGTGCCAGCAGTTTGTTAAGTGGCGGGGGGGTCCAAGATACGCAGTATTTT. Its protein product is CASSLLSGGGVQDTQYF.

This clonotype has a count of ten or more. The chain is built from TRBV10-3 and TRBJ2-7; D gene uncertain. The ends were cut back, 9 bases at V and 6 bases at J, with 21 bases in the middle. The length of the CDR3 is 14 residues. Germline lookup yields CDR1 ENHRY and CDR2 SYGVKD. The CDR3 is CAIYTDRDGVEQYF. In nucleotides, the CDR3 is TGTGCCATATACACGGATCGTGATGGGGTCGAGCAGTACTTC.

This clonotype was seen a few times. CDR3 nucleotide sequence: TGTGCCAGCAGTGAAGGACCCCCTTCAGGGGGAAACGCAGATACGCAGTATTTT. As protein: CASSEGPPSGGNADTQYF. The chain joins TRBV2 to TRBJ2-3, with 7 bases aligning to TRBD1. This CDR3 has 18 amino acids. The germline CDR1 and CDR2 sequences are SNHLY and FYNNEI. Unmatched junction bases numbered 14, after V lost 1 base and J lost 4 bases.

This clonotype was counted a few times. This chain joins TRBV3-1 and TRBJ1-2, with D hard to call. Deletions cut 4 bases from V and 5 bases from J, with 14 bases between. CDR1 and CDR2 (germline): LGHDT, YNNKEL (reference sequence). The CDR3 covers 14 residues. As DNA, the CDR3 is TGTGCCAGCAGCCCTCCCCTGGGTGGGTATGGCTACACCTTC. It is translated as CASSPPLGGYGYTF.

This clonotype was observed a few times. CDR3 loop: CASSSGQGATWGKNIQYF. As DNA, the CDR3 is TGTGCCAGCAGTTCGGGACAGGGGGCTACCTGGGGCAAAAACATTCAGTACTTC. The V and J genes are TRBV6-6 and TRBJ2-4; 12 nucleotides match TRBD1. The V gene end was trimmed by 4 bases and the J gene end by 3 bases; junction bases not matched to a gene: 10. The CDR3 has 18 residues. Germline V gene lookup returns CDR1 MNHNY and CDR2 SVGAGI (reference sequence).

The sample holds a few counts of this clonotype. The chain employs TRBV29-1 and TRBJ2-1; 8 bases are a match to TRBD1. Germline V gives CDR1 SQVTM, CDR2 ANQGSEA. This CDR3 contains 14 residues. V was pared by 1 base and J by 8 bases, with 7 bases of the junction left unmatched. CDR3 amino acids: CSVEGTGNFDEQFF. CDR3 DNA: TGCAGCGTTGAAGGGACAGGGAATTTTGATGAGCAGTTCTTC.

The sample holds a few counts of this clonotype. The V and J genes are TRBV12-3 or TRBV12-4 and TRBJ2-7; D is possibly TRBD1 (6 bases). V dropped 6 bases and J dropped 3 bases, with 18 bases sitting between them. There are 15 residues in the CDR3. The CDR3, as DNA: TGTGCCAGCAGACCCCAGGGGCGAGGGGGCTACGAGCAGTACTTC. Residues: CASRPQGRGGYEQYF.

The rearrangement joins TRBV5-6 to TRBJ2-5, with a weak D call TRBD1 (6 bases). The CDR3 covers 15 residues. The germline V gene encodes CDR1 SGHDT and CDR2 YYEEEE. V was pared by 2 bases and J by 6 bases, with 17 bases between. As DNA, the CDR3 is TGTGCCAGCAGCTTTCAGTACATAGGGGGACAGACCCAGTACTTC. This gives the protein CASSFQYIGGQTQYF.

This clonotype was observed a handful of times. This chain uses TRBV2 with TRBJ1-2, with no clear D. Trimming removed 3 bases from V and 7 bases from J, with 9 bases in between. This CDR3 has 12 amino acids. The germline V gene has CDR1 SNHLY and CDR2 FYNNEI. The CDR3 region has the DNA TGTGCCAGCAGTGACGCCAGGCTTGGCTACACCTTC. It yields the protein CASSDARLGYTF.

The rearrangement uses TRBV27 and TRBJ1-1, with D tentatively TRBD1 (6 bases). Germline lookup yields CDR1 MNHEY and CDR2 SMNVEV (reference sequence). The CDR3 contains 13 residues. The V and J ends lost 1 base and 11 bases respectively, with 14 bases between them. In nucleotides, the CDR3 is TGTGCCAGCAGTTTATTGGCCAGGGGCCAGGCTTTCTTT. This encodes CASSLLARGQAFF.

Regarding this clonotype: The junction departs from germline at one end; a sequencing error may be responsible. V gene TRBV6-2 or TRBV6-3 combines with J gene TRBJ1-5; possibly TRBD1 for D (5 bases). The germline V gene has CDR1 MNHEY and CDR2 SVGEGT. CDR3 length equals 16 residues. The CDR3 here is CTSSTQRGGGNQPQHF. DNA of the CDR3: TGTACCAGCAGTACCCAACGCGGGGGTGGCAATCAGCCCCAGCATTTT.

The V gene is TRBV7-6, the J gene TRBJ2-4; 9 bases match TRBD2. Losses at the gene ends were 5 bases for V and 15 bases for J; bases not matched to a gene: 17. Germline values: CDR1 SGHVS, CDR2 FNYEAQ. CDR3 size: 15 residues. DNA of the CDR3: TGTGCCAGCAGCCCCGAAGGGACTAGCTACCTGGGGTGGTACTTC. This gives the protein CASSPEGTSYLGWYF.

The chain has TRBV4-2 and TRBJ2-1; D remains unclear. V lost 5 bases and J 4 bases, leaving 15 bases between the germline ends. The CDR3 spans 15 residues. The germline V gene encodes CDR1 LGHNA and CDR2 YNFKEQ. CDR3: CASSDDPNLYNEQFF. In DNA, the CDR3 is TGTGCCAGCAGCGATGACCCGAACCTTTACAATGAGCAGTTCTTC.

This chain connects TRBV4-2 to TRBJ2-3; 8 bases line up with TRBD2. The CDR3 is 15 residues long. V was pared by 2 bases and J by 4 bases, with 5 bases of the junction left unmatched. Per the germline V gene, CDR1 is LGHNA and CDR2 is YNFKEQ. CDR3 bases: TGTGCCAGCAGCCAACGGGGGGGAAGCGCAGATACGCAGTATTTT. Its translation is CASSQRGGSADTQYF.

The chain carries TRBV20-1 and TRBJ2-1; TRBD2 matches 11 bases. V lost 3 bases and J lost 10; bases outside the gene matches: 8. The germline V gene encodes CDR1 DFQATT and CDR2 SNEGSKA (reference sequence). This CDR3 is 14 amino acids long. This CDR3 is CSARGTSGGGEQFF. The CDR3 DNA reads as TGCAGTGCTAGGGGGACTAGCGGCGGAGGAGAGCAGTTCTTC.

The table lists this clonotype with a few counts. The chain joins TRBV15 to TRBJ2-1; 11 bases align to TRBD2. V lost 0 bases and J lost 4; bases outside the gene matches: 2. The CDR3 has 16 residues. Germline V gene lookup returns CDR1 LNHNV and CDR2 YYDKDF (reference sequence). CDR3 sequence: CATSRDGTSGYNEQFF. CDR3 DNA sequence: TGTGCCACCAGCAGAGACGGGACTAGCGGATACAATGAGCAGTTCTTC.

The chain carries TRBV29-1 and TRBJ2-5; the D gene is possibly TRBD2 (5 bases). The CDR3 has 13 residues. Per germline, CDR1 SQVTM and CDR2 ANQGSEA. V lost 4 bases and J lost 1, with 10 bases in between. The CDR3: CSVVPGIQETQYF. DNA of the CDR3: TGCAGCGTTGTACCGGGGATCCAAGAGACCCAGTACTTC.

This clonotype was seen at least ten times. The CDR3 here is CASSFPGAQYF. DNA for the CDR3: TGTGCCAGCAGCTTCCCAGGGGCCCAGTACTTC. The V gene is TRBV7-2, the J gene TRBJ2-5; D may be TRBD1 (6 bases). The V and J ends lost 3 bases and 9 bases respectively, with 8 bases between them. Germline V gene sequence: CDR1 SGHTA, CDR2 FQGNSA. CDR3 size: 11 residues.

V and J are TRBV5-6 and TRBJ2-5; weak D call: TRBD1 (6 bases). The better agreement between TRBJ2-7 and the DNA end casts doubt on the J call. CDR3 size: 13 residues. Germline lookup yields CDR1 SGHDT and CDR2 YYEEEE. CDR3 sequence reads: CASNLNRAYEQYF. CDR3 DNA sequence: TGTGCCAGCAATTTAAACAGGGCCTACGAGCAGTACTTC.

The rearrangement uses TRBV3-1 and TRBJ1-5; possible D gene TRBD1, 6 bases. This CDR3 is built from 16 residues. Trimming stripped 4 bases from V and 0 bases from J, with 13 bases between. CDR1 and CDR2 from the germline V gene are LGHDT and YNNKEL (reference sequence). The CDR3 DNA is TGTGCCAGCAGCCCGGACAGTCCTTATAGCAATCAGCCCCAGCATTTT. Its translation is CASSPDSPYSNQPQHF.

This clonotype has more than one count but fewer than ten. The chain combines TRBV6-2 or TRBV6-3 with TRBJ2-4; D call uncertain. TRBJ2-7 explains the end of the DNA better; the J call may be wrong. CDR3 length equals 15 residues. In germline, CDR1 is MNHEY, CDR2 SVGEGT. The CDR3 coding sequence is TGTGCCAGCAGTTACTCGGGCCTATGGAGCTACGAGCAGTACTTC. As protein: CASSYSGLWSYEQYF.

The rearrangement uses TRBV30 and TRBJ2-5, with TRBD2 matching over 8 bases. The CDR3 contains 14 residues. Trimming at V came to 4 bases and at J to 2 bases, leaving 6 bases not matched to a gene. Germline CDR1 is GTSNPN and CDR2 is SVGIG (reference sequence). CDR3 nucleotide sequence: TGTGCCTGGACGGCGGGGGGCGGTCAAGAGACCCAGTACTTC. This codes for CAWTAGGGQETQYF.